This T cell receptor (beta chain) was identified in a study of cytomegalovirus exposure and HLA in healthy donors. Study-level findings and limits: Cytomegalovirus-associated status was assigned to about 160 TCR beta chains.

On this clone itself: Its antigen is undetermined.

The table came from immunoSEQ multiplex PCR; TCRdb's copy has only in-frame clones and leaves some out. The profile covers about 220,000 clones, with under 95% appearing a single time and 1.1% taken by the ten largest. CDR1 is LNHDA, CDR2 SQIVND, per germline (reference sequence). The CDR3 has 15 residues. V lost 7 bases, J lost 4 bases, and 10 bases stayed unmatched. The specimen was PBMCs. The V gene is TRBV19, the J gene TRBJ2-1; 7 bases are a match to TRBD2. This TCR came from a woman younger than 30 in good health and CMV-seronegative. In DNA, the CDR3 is TGTGCCAGTAACAAGCGGGATAGGTTATACAATGAGCAGTTCTTC. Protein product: CASNKRDRLYNEQFF.